What follows are 2 T cell receptor beta chains derived from one specimen sequenced in a study of cytomegalovirus exposure and HLA in healthy donors. PCR used 60 Vbeta primers and 13 Jbeta primers. The method was immunoSEQ multiplex PCR; TCRdb's version includes in-frame clones alone and lacks a portion of them. The sample holds 100,000 to 150,000 clones; roughly 84% are singletons and the top ten take 1.5% to 2%. The sample was PBMCs. Every receptor here comes from a boy aged 5-17 years in good health and CMV-seronegative.

This chain links TRBV15 with TRBJ2-3; 12 bases are shared with TRBD2. This CDR3 is 16 amino acids long. The ends lost 5 bases at V and 1 base at J; junction bases unmatched: 4. The V gene's germline CDR1 is LNHNV and CDR2 YYDKDF (reference sequence). DNA of the CDR3: TGTGCCACCAGCCCCCGACTAGCGGGAGGCACAGATACGCAGTATTTT. Protein product: CATSPRLAGGTDTQYF.

This clone was seen more than once but under ten times. This chain uses TRBV5-5 with TRBJ2-7; D might be TRBD1 (6 bases). Per germline, CDR1 SGHKS and CDR2 YYEKEE (reference sequence). With 4 bases removed from V and 0 bases from J, the gap between germline ends came to 8 bases. There are 13 residues in the CDR3. DNA for the CDR3: TGTGCCAGCAGCCAGGGGAGCTCCTACGAGCAGTACTTC. Residues: CASSQGSSYEQYF.